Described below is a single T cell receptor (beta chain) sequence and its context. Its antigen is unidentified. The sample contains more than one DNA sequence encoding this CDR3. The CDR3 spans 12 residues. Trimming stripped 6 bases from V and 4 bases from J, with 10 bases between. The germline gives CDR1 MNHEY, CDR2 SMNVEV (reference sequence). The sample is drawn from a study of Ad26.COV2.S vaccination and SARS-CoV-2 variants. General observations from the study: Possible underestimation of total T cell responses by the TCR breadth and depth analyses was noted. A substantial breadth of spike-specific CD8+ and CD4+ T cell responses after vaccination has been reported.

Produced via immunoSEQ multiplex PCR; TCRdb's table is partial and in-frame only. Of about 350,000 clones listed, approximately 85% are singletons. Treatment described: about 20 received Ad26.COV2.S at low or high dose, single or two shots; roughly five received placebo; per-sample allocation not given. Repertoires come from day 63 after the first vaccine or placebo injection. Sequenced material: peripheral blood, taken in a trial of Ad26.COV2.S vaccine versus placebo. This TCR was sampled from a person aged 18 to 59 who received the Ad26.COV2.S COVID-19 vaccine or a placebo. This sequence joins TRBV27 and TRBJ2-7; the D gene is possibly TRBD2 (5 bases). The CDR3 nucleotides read TGTGCCAGCAGCCTTCCGGGGTACGAGCAGTACTTC. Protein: CASSLPGYEQYF.